Sequencing of this T cell receptor (beta chain) was carried out in a study of a mutant IDH1 vaccine in newly diagnosed glioma. Looking at the study overall: Following radiotherapy alone, or alongside temozolomide cycles, vaccination was started after an interval of 4-6 weeks. Among treated patients, roughly 60% were male and roughly 38% female, and mean age was around 40 years. Previous care, which was radiotherapy, temozolomide, or both, most often involved both. Whole-study findings and limits: Less than 95% of patients showed vaccine-induced immune responses across multiple MHC alleles.

Points on this clone: Antigen specificity is unknown.

The CDR3 runs 13 residues. CDR1 is SGHVS and CDR2 is FQNEAQ in the germline V gene. The trim removed 6 bases at V and 15 bases at J, leaving 11 bases unmatched. Time point here: week 11, during vaccination. Doses consisted of 300 ug of mutant IDH1 20-mer peptide each, paired with topical imiquimod. The assay was immunoSEQ multiplex PCR, and TCRdb's table has in-frame clones only and misses some. The table includes roughly 120,000 clones, about four fifths detected once. Sequenced here: PBMCs, sampled from a glioma patient whose treatment included an IDH1 peptide vaccine. This sequence joins TRBV7-8 and TRBJ2-1, with 10 bases that match TRBD2. This sequence originates from a man in his forties with glioma. The DNA of the CDR3 is TGTGCCAGCAGGGAGCGGGGGGGGCCTTACCCGTTCTTC. As protein: CASRERGGPYPFF.